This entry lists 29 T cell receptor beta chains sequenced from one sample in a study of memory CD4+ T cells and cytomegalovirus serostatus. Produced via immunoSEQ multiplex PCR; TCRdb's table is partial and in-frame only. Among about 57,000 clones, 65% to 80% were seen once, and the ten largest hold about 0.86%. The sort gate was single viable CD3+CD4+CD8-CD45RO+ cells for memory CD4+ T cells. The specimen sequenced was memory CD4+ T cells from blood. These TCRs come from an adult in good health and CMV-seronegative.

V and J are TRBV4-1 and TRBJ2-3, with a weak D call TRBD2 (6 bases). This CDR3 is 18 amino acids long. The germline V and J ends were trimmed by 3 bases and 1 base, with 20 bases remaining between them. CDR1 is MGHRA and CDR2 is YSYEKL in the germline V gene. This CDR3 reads CASSHPRGGGYRTDTQYF. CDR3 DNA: TGCGCCAGCAGCCACCCTAGAGGCGGAGGGTACCGCACAGATACGCAGTATTTT.

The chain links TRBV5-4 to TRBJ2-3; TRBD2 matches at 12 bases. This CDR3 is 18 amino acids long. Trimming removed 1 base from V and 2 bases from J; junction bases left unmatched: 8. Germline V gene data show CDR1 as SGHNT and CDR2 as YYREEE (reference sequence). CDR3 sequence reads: CASSLLSSGGGFTDTQYF. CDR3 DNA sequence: TGTGCCAGCAGCTTGTTGTCTAGCGGGGGGGGTTTCACAGATACGCAGTATTTT.

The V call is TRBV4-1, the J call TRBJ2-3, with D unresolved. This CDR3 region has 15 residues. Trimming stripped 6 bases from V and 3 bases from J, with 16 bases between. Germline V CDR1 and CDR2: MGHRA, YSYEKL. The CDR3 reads CASSRLSIATDTQYF. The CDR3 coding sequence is TGCGCCAGCAGTCGTCTTAGCATTGCGACAGATACGCAGTATTTT.

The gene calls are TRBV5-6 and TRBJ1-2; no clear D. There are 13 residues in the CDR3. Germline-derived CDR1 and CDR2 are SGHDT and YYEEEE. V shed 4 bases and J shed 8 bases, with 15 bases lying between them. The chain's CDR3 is CASSRGGFSGYTF. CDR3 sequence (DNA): TGTGCCAGCAGCCGTGGAGGATTTAGCGGCTACACCTTC.

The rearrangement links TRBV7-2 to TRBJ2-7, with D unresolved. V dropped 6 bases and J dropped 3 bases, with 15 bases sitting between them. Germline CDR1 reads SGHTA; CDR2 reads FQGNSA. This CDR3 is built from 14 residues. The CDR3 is CASSPRLGVYEQYF. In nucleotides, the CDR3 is TGTGCCAGCAGTCCAAGACTCGGTGTCTACGAGCAGTACTTC.

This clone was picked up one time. This CDR3 reads CASSFYSGTQYF. The CDR3 region has the DNA TGTGCCAGCAGCTTCTACTCCGGTACGCAGTATTTT. The V call is TRBV7-2, the J call TRBJ2-3; D is ambiguous. CDR1 SGHTA and CDR2 FQGNSA come from the germline V gene. V gave up 3 bases and J gave up 8 bases, with 9 bases separating them. This CDR3 region has 12 residues.

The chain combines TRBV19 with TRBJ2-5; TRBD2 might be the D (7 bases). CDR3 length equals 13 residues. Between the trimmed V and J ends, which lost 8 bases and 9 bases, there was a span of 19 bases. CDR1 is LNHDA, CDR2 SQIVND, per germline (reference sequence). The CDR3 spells CASDADGEGAQYF. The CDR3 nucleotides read TGTGCCAGTGATGCGGATGGGGAGGGGGCCCAGTACTTC.

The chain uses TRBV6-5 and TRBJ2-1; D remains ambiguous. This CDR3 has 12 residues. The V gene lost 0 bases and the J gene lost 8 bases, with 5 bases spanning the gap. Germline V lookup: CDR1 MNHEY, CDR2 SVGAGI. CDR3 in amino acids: CASSYSRDEQFF. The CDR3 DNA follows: TGTGCCAGCAGTTACTCGAGAGATGAGCAGTTCTTC.

CDR3 residues: CASSSTGNYGYTF. In DNA, the CDR3 is TGTGCCAGCAGTTCGACAGGGAACTATGGCTACACCTTC. The chain has TRBV6-5 and TRBJ1-2, with 7 bases lining up with TRBD1. The V and J ends lost 4 bases and 2 bases, in that order; junction bases with no gene match: 1. The V gene's germline CDR1 is MNHEY and CDR2 SVGAGI. This CDR3 is built from 13 residues.

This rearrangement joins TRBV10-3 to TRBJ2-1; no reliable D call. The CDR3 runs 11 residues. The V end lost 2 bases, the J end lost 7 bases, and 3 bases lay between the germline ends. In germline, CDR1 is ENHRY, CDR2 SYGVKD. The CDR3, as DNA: TGTGCCATCAGTGAGATAAATGAGCAGTTCTTC. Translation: CAISEINEQFF.

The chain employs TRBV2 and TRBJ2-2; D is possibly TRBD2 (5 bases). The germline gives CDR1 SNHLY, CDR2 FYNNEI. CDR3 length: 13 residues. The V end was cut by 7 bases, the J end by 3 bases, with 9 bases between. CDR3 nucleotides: TGTGCCAGCAAGGAGGACTACACCGGGGAGCTGTTTTTT. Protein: CASKEDYTGELFF.

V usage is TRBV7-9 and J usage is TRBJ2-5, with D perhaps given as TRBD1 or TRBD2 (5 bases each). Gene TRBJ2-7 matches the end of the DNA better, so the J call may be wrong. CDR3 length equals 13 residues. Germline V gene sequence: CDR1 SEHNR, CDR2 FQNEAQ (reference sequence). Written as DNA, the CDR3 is TGTGCCAGCAGCCCGGGGCGGCTCTACGAGCAGTACTTC. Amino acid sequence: CASSPGRLYEQYF.

The CDR3 loop is CASSSRQGGMNTEAFF. The CDR3 bases are TGCGCCAGCAGCTCCAGACAGGGGGGCATGAACACTGAAGCTTTCTTT. V and J are TRBV5-1 and TRBJ1-1; 9 bases match TRBD1. This CDR3 is 16 amino acids long. Germline CDR1 reads SGHRS; CDR2 reads YFSETQ. With 3 bases clipped from V and 0 bases from J, the junction kept 6 bases outside the gene matches.

The DNA of the CDR3 is TGTGCCAGCAGCCGGGCTAACTATGGCTACACCTTC. Residues: CASSRANYGYTF. This sequence joins TRBV7-2 and TRBJ1-2; D call uncertain. The CDR3 has 12 amino acids. Germline lookup yields CDR1 SGHTA and CDR2 FQGNSA. The germline V and J ends were trimmed by 5 bases and 0 bases, with 4 bases remaining between them.

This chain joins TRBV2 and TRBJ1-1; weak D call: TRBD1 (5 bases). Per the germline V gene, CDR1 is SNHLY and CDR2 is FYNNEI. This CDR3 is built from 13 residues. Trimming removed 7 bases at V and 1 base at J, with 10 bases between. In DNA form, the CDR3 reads TGTGCCAGCAACCGGGACGCGAACACTGAAGCTTTCTTT. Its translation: CASNRDANTEAFF.

Written as DNA, the CDR3 is TGTGCCAGCAGCCAGTCCTCTGGAAACACCATATATTTT. Translated, it gives CASSQSSGNTIYF. The rearrangement joins TRBV14 to TRBJ1-3; the D is unclear. Trimming removed 3 bases at V and 0 bases at J, with 3 bases between. This CDR3 contains 13 residues. Germline V gene data show CDR1 as SGHDN and CDR2 as FVKESK.

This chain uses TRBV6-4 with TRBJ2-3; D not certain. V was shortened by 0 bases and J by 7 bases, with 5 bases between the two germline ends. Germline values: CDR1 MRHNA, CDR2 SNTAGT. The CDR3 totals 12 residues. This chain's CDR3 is CASSDSLYTQYF. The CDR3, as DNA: TGTGCCAGCAGTGACTCCCTTTATACGCAGTATTTT.

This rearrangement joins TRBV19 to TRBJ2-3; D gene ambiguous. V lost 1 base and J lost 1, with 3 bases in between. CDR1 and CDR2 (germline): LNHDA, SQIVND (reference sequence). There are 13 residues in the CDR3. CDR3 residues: CASSIGGTDTQYF. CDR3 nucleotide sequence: TGTGCCAGTAGTATAGGGGGCACAGATACGCAGTATTTT.

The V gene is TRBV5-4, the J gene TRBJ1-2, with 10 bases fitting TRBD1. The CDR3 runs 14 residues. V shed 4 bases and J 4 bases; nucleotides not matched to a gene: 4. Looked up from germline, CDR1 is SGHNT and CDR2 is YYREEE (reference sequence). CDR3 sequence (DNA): TGTGCCAGCAGCCCGACAGGGGGCGCCTATGGCTACACCTTC. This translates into CASSPTGGAYGYTF.

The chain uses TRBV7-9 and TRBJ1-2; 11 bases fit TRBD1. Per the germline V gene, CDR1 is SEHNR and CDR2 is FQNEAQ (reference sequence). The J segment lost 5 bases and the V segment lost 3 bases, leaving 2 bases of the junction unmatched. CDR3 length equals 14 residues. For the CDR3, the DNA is TGTGCCAGCAGCTTTAGGGACAGGGGGTATGGCTACACCTTC. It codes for CASSFRDRGYGYTF.

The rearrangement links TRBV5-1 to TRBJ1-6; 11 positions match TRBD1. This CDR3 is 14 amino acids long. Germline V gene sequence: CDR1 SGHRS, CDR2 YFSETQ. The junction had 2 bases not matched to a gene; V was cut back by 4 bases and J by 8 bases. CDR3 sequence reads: CASSPDRGHSPLHF. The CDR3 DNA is TGCGCCAGCAGCCCGGACAGGGGGCATTCACCCCTCCACTTT.

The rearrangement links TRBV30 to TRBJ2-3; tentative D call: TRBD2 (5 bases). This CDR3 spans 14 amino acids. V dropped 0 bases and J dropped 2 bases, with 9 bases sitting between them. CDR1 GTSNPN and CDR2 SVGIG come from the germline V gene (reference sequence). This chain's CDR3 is CAWSVGVATDTQYF. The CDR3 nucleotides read TGTGCCTGGAGTGTCGGGGTCGCCACAGATACGCAGTATTTT.

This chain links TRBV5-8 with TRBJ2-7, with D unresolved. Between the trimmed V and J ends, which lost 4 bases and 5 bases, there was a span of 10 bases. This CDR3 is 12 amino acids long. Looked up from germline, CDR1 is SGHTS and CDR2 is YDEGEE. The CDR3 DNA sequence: TGTGCCAGCAGCCGGGCTCACCACGAGCAGTACTTC. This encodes CASSRAHHEQYF.

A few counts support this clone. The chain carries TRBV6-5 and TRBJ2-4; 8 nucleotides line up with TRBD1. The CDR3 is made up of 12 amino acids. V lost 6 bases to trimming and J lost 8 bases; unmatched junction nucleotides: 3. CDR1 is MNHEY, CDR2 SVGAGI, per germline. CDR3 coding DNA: TGTGCCAGCAGCCGGGACAGGTACATTCAGTACTTC. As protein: CASSRDRYIQYF.

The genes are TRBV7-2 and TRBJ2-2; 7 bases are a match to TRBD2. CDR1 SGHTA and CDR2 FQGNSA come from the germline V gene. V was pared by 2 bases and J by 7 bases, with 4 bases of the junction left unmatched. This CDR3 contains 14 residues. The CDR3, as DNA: TGTGCCAGCAGCTTAAAGCGGGAACACGGGGAGCTGTTTTTT. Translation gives CASSLKREHGELFF.

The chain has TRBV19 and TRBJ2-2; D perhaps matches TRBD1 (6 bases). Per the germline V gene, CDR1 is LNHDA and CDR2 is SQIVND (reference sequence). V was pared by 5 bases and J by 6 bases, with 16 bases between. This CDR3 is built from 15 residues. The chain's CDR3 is CASSADSGVAGELFF. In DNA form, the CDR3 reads TGTGCCAGTAGTGCCGACTCAGGGGTCGCCGGGGAGCTGTTTTTT.

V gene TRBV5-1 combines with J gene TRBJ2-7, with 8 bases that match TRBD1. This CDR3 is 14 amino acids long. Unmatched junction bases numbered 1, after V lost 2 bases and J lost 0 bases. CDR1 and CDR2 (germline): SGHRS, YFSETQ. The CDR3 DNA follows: TGCGCCAGCAGCTTCAGGGGGCCCTCCTACGAGCAGTACTTC. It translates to CASSFRGPSYEQYF. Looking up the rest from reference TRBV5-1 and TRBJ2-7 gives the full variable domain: KAGVTQTPRYLIKTRGQQVTLSCSPISGHRSVSWYQQTPGQGLQFLFEYFSETQRNKGNFPGRFSGRQFSNSRSEMNVSTLELGDSALYLCASSFRGPSYEQYFGPGTRLTVT.

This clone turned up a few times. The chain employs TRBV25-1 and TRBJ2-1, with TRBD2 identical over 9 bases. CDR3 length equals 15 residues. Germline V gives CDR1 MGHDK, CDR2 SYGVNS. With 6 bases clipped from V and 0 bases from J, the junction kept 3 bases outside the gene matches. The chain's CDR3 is CASSISGSSYNEQFF. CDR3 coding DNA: TGTGCCAGCAGCATTAGCGGGAGCTCCTACAATGAGCAGTTCTTC.

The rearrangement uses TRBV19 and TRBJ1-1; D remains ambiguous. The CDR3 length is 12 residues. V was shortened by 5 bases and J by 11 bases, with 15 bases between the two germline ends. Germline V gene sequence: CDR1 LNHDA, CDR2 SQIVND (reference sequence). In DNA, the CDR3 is TGTGCCAGTAGTGAGGAGGAGTGGAATGCTTTCTTT. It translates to CASSEEEWNAFF. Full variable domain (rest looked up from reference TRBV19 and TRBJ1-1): DGGITQSPKYLFRKEGQNVTLSCEQNLNHDAMYWYRQDPGQGLRLIYYSQIVNDFQKGDIAEGYSVSREKKESFPLTVTSAQKNPTAFYLCASSEEEWNAFFGQGTRLTVV.